The T cell receptor (beta chain) under discussion was sequenced for a study of blood T cell repertoires in COVID-19. Study background: There were acute and convalescent COVID-19 samples, and they came from the United States, Italy and Spain. PBMCs, B-cell-depleted T cells, or T cells were the source of the cDNA or gDNA that made up the material.

The V and J ends lost 0 bases and 1 base, in that order; junction bases with no gene match: 4. There are 16 residues in the CDR3. Germline V CDR1 and CDR2: MGHRA, YSYEKL. Per the authors' pipeline: Amplification of reference gene primers provided the estimated nucleated cell counts. Generated by immunoSEQ multiplex PCR, the TCRdb table keeps only in-frame clones and is missing some. D and trimming were read from the DNA, whereas the V and J calls and clone size are those reported in that table. The data hold approximately 200,000 clones, with around four fifths observed a single time. Sequencing was performed on peripheral blood. This TCR came from a woman between 55 and 75 years old who had recovered from COVID-19. The J gene is TRBJ2-3, the V gene TRBV4-1; TRBD2 aligns across 7 bases. The CDR3 here is CASSQEGRGGTDTQYF. CDR3 coding DNA: TGCGCCAGCAGCCAAGAGGGGAGGGGTGGCACAGATACGCAGTATTTT.